This TCR beta chain originates from a study of T cell responses to AZD1222 COVID-19 vaccine. The CDR3 is 16 residues long. Trimming at V came to 2 bases and at J to 1 base, leaving 2 bases not matched to a gene. Germline V gene sequence: CDR1 SGHRS, CDR2 YFSETQ. Sequencing used immunoSEQ multiplex PCR; TCRdb keeps in-frame clones, though not all of them. The sample includes about 140,000 clones, roughly 90% of them seen just once. The rearrangement links TRBV5-1 to TRBJ2-2; 10 nucleotides line up with TRBD2. The TCR sequence derives from an adult in good health. Here the sequenced sample was peripheral blood, taken on day 0 of AZD1222 vaccination. Here the CDR3 DNA reads TGCGCCAGCAGCTTTGTAGCGGGAGGGAACACCGGGGAGCTGTTTTTT. Amino acid sequence: CASSFVAGGNTGELFF.